These 15 T cell receptor beta chains share one sample of origin, sequenced in a study of vaccination effects on CD4 cells after COVID-19 (dated by TCRdb to 2022 to 2024). Their antigens are not known. Library method: the immunoSEQ multiplex PCR assay. Sourced from immuneACCESS, this table was stored by TCRdb with only in-frame sequences that have V and J called. A share of the clones is absent; for the studies checked, an unresolved V gene accounts for under half, and the remainder has no known explanation. For this sample the table gives over 50,000 clones, of which 55% to 85% were detected only once. 1% to 1.5% of the sample is held by the ten biggest clonotypes. In the ViraFEST assay, PBMC were stimulated with viral peptide pools, and TCR sequencing was then used to find antigen-specific CD4+ T cell clonotypes based on their expansion. After more than 9 days of culture, CD4+ T cells were isolated with the EasySep CD4+ T cell isolation kit. Each participant received two doses of an mRNA SARS-CoV-2 vaccine, either BNT162b2 or mRNA-1273.

This sample comprised CD4+ T cells from PBMCs cultured with HCoV-229E spike peptides, obtained after COVID-19 vaccination. The sample's cell subset or site label, in plain terms: HCoV-229E spike overlapping peptide pool stimulation. These receptors originate from a human donor who received a COVID-19 vaccine.

The chain employs TRBV7-9 and TRBJ1-2; possible D gene TRBD1, 6 bases. Germline V gene sequence: CDR1 SEHNR, CDR2 FQNEAQ (reference sequence). The CDR3 consists of 13 residues. Deletions cut 6 bases from V and 5 bases from J, with 13 bases between. The CDR3: CASSFTGIYGYTF. Written as DNA, the CDR3 is TGTGCCAGCAGTTTCACAGGGATTTATGGCTACACCTTC.

The chain uses TRBV24-1 and TRBJ2-3; 12 bases line up with TRBD1. The V and J ends lost 3 bases and 5 bases, in that order; junction bases with no gene match: 11. The germline V gene encodes CDR1 KGHDR and CDR2 SFDVKD. The CDR3 extends over 18 amino acids. DNA for the CDR3: TGTGCCACCAGTGATCCTCCGGGACAGGGGGCGGAGAAAGATACGCAGTATTTT. Its protein is CATSDPPGQGAEKDTQYF.

V and J are TRBV4-1 and TRBJ2-3, with D perhaps matching TRBD2 (6 bases). Germline V gene lookup returns CDR1 MGHRA and CDR2 YSYEKL. There are 17 residues in the CDR3. V lost 4 bases and J 4 bases, leaving 21 bases between the germline ends. CDR3 DNA sequence: TGCGCCAGCAGCCCATTTCTGGGACCGGAGGGAGCAGATACGCAGTATTTT. Translating gives CASSPFLGPEGADTQYF.

The J gene is TRBJ1-5, the V gene TRBV6-5; tentatively, D is TRBD1 (6 bases). This CDR3 contains 15 residues. Germline CDR1 and CDR2: MNHEY and SVGAGI. The V gene lost 7 bases and the J gene lost 2 bases, with 15 bases spanning the gap. The DNA of the CDR3 is TGTGCCAGCACCGGTACAGGGATGGGCAATCAGCCCCAGCATTTT. It is translated as CASTGTGMGNQPQHF.

This chain connects TRBV6-2 or TRBV6-3 to TRBJ2-2; the match to TRBD1 covers 7 bases. The V and J ends lost 6 bases and 0 bases, in that order; junction bases with no gene match: 7. This CDR3 is 16 amino acids long. Germline V gene data show CDR1 as MNHEY and CDR2 as SVGEGT. CDR3 in amino acids: CASSRRGTANTGELFF. The CDR3, as DNA: TGTGCCAGCAGCCGCAGGGGGACGGCGAACACCGGGGAGCTGTTTTTT.

This clone was observed a single time. This chain joins TRBV9 and TRBJ1-6; D call uncertain. Germline lookup yields CDR1 SGDLS and CDR2 YYNGEE. The germline V and J ends were trimmed by 2 bases and 7 bases, with 10 bases remaining between them. The CDR3 is 14 amino acids. CDR3 in DNA: TGTGCCAGCAGCGTTGGGCTTATCAATTCACCCCTCCACTTT. This gives the protein CASSVGLINSPLHF.

The chain couples TRBV9 to TRBJ1-2; TRBD1 is a possible D gene (6 bases). The CDR3 is 15 residues long. V was trimmed by 2 bases and J by 1 base, leaving 12 bases between them. In germline, CDR1 is SGDLS, CDR2 YYNGEE. The CDR3 loop reads CASSVGAGDNYGYTF. The CDR3 bases are TGTGCCAGCAGCGTCGGCGCAGGGGATAACTATGGCTACACCTTC.

Here the CDR3 DNA reads TGTGCCACCAGTGATTCCGGGACAGGGAAAGGGGGCGAGCAGTTCTTC. It translates to CATSDSGTGKGGEQFF. The chain employs TRBV24-1 and TRBJ2-1; 9 bases match TRBD1. The germline V gene encodes CDR1 KGHDR and CDR2 SFDVKD. The length of the CDR3 is 16 residues. V was pared by 2 bases and J by 10 bases, with 11 bases of the junction left unmatched.

The rearrangement joins TRBV5-6 to TRBJ1-5; D not certain. Germline V CDR1 and CDR2: SGHDT, YYEEEE. This CDR3 is 13 amino acids long. The ends were cut back, 0 bases at V and 4 bases at J, with 5 bases in the middle. CDR3 sequence (DNA): TGTGCCAGCAGCTTGGAAAGAAATCAGCCCCAGCATTTT. Its translation: CASSLERNQPQHF.

CDR3 DNA sequence: TGCGCCAGCAGCTTGTTGCATGAGAACACCGGGGAGCTGTTTTTT. It is translated as CASSLLHENTGELFF. The genes are TRBV5-1 and TRBJ2-2; no firm D call. There are 15 residues in the CDR3. The V gene lost 1 base and the J gene lost 1 base, with 8 bases spanning the gap. Germline CDR1 is SGHRS and CDR2 is YFSETQ.

This clone was counted between two and nine times. Other DNA sequences within the sample encode an identical CDR3. The chain is built from TRBV5-1 and TRBJ1-1; D gene ambiguous. Germline V gives CDR1 SGHRS, CDR2 YFSETQ. Deletions cut 0 bases from V and 7 bases from J, with 10 bases between. The CDR3 is made up of 13 amino acids. The CDR3: CASSLAGRSEAFF. CDR3 in DNA: TGCGCCAGCAGCTTGGCCGGACGAAGTGAAGCTTTCTTT.

V and J are TRBV11-2 and TRBJ2-7; no firm D call. The CDR3 spans 14 residues. The ends were cut back, 5 bases at V and 4 bases at J, with 15 bases in the middle. Germline-derived CDR1 and CDR2 are SGHAT and FQNNGV. The CDR3 DNA follows: TGTGCCAGCAGCACTGGCGTGGGCTTGTACGAGCAGTACGTC. Translated: CASSTGVGLYEQYV.

J is TRBJ1-2 and V is TRBV5-1; no clear D gene. The CDR3 runs to 12 residues. The germline V and J ends were trimmed by 4 bases and 3 bases, with 7 bases remaining between them. Germline V CDR1 and CDR2: SGHRS, YFSETQ. CDR3 loop: CASSVSYYGYTF. The DNA for the CDR3 is TGCGCCAGCAGCGTTAGCTACTATGGCTACACCTTC.

The chain links TRBV11-1 to TRBJ2-5; D tentatively reads TRBD1 or TRBD2 (5 bases each). Germline CDR1 is SGHAT and CDR2 is FQDESV (reference sequence). This CDR3 region has 13 residues. Trimming left V 4 bases short and J 10 bases short, with 16 bases between. CDR3 sequence: CASSSRVEGLQYF. The DNA for the CDR3 is TGTGCCAGCAGCTCTAGGGTAGAGGGGCTCCAGTACTTC.

The rearrangement links TRBV5-1 to TRBJ1-1; D remains unclear. Germline-derived CDR1 and CDR2 are SGHRS and YFSETQ. The CDR3 length is 13 residues. V was pared by 5 bases and J by 1 base, with 9 bases between. The CDR3 sequence: CASREGPNTEAFF. The CDR3 bases are TGCGCCAGCAGAGAAGGCCCGAACACTGAAGCTTTCTTT.